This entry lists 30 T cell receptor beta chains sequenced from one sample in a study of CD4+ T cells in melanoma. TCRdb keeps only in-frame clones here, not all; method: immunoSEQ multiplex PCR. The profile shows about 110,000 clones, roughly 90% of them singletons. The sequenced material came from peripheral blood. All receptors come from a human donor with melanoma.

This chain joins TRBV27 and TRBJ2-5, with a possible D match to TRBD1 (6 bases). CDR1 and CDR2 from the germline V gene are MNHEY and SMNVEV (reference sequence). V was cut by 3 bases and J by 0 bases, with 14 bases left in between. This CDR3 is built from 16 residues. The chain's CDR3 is CASSFRFDRHQETQYF. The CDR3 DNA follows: TGTGCCAGCAGTTTCCGATTCGACAGGCACCAAGAGACCCAGTACTTC.

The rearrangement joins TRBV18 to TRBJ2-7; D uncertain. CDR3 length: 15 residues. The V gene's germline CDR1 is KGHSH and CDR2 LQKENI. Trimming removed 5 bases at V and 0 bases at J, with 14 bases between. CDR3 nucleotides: TGTGCCAGCTCAAGAGACATCGGATCCTCCTACGAGCAGTACTTC. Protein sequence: CASSRDIGSSYEQYF.

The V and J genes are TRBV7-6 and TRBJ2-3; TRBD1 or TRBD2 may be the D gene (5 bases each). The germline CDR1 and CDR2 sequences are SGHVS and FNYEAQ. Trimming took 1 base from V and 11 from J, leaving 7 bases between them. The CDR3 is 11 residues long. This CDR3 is CASSLGDGQYF. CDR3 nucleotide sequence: TGTGCCAGCAGCTTAGGGGACGGGCAGTATTTT.

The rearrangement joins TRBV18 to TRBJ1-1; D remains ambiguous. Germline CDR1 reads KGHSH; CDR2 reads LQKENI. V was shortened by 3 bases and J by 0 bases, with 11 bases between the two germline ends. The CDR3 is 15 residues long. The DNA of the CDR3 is TGTGCCAGCTCACCGCAAGGACTCATGAACACTGAAGCTTTCTTT. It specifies CASSPQGLMNTEAFF.

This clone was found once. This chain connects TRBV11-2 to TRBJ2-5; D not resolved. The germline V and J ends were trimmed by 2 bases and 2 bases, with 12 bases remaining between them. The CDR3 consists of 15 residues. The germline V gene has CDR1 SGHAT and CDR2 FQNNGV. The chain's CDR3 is CASSLNQRIQETQYF. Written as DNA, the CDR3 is TGTGCCAGCAGCTTAAACCAGCGAATACAAGAGACCCAGTACTTC.

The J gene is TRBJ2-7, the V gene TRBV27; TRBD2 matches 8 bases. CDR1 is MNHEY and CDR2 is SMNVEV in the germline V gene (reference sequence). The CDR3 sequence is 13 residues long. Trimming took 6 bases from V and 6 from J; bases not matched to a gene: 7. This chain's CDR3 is CASRKAGVSEQYF. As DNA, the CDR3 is TGTGCCAGCAGAAAAGCGGGAGTGTCCGAGCAGTACTTC.

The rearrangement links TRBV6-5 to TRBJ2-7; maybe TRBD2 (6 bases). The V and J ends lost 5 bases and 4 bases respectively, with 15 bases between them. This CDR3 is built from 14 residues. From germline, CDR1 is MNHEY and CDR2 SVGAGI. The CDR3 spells CASSPTGVMYEQYF. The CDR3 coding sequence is TGTGCCAGCAGTCCAACGGGGGTTATGTACGAGCAGTACTTC.

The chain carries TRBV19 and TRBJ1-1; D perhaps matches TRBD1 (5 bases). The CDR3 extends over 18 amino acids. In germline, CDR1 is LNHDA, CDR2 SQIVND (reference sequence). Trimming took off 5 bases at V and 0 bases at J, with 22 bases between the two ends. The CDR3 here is CASSPYKKPGNMNTEAFF. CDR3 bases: TGTGCCAGTAGTCCGTATAAGAAGCCAGGGAACATGAACACTGAAGCTTTCTTT.

CDR3 DNA sequence: TGTGCCTGGAGTGCCCCTGGCCTAGGTCCATTCTTC. Its translation: CAWSAPGLGPFF. This chain uses TRBV30 with TRBJ2-1; no firm D call. The germline V gene encodes CDR1 GTSNPN and CDR2 SVGIG (reference sequence). The CDR3 has 12 amino acids. The germline V and J ends were trimmed by 1 base and 16 bases, with 17 bases remaining between them.

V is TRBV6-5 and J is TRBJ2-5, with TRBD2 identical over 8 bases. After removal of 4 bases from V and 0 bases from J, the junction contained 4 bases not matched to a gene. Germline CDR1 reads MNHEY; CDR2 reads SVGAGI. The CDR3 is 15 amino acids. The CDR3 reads CASSSLAGNQETQYF. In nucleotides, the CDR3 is TGTGCCAGCAGTTCCTTAGCGGGAAACCAAGAGACCCAGTACTTC.

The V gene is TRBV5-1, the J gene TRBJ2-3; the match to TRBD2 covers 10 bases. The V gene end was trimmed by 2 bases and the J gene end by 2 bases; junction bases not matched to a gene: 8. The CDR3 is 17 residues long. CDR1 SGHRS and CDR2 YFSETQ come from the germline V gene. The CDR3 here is CASSFNPSGGLTDTQYF. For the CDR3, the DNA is TGCGCCAGCAGCTTTAACCCTAGCGGGGGACTCACAGATACGCAGTATTTT. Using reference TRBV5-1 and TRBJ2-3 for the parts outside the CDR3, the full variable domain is KAGVTQTPRYLIKTRGQQVTLSCSPISGHRSVSWYQQTPGQGLQFLFEYFSETQRNKGNFPGRFSGRQFSNSRSEMNVSTLELGDSALYLCASSFNPSGGLTDTQYFGPGTRLTVL.

The CDR3 protein is CASSDWQGGNQPQHF. The CDR3 DNA reads as TGTGCCAGCAGTGATTGGCAGGGCGGGAATCAGCCCCAGCATTTT. V is TRBV25-1 and J is TRBJ1-5; the D gene is possibly TRBD1 (5 bases). Trimming shortened V by 3 bases and J by 4 bases, and 13 bases separated the two germline ends. Germline V gene lookup returns CDR1 MGHDK and CDR2 SYGVNS. The CDR3 length is 15 residues.

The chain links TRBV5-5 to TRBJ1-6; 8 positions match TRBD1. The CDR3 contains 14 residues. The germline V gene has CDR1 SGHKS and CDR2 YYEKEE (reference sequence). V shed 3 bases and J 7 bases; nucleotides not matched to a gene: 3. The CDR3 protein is CASSSGQANSPLHF. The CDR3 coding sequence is TGTGCCAGCAGCTCGGGACAGGCGAATTCACCCCTCCACTTT.

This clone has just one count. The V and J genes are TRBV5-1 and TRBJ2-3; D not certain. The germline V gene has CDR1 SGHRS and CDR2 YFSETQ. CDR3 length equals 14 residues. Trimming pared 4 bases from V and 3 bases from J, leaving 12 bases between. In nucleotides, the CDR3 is TGCGCCAGCAGCCGGGTAGTTGAGACAGATACGCAGTATTTT. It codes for CASSRVVETDTQYF.

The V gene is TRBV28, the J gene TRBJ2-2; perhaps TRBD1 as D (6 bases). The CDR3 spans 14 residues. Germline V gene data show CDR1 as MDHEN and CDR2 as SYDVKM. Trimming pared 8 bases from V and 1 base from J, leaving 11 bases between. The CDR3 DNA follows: TGTGCCAGCTTGACAGGCCTGAACACCGGGGAGCTGTTTTTT. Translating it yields CASLTGLNTGELFF. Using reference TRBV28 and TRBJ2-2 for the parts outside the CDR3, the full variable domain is DVKVTQSSRYLVKRTGEKVFLECVQDMDHENMFWYRQDPGLGLRLIYFSYDVKMKEKGDIPEGYSVSREKKERFSLILESASTNQTSMYLCASLTGLNTGELFFGEGSRLTVL.

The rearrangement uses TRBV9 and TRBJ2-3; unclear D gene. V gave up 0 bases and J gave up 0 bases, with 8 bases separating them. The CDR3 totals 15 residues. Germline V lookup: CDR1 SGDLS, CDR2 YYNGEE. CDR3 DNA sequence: TGTGCCAGCAGCGTAGGTCTCGCTAGCACAGATACGCAGTATTTT. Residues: CASSVGLASTDTQYF.

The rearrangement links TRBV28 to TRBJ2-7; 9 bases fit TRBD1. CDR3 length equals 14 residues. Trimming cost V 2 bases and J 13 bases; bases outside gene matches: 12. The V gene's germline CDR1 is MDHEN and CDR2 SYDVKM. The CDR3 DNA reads TGTGCCAGCAGTTTAGCCGGGACAGGGAGAAGACGCTACTTC. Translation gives CASSLAGTGRRRYF. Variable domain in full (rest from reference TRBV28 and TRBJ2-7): DVKVTQSSRYLVKRTGEKVFLECVQDMDHENMFWYRQDPGLGLRLIYFSYDVKMKEKGDIPEGYSVSREKKERFSLILESASTNQTSMYLCASSLAGTGRRRYFGPGTRLTVT.

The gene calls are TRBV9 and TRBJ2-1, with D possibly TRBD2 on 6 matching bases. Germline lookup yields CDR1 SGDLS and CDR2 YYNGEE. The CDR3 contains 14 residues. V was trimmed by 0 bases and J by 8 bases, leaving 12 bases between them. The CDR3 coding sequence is TGTGCCAGCAGCGTAGGGAGTAGCGGATATGAGCAGTTCTTC. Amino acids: CASSVGSSGYEQFF.

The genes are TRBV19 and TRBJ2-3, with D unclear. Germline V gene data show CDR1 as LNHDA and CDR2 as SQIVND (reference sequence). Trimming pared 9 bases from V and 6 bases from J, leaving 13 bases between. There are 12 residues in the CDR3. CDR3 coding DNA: TGTGCCAGCGCCTCGGGTGGGGATACGCAGTATTTT. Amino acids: CASASGGDTQYF.

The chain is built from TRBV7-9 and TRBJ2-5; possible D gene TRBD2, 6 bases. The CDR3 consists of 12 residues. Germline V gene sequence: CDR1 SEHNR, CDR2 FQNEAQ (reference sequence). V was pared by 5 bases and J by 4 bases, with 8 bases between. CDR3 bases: TGTGCCAGCAGCCCGCGGGGAGAGACCCAGTACTTC. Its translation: CASSPRGETQYF.

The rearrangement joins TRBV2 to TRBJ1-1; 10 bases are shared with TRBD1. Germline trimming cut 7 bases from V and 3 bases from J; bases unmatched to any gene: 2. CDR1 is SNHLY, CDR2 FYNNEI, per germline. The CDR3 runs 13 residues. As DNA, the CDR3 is TGTGCCAGCACTGGACAGGGGGACACTGAAGCTTTCTTT. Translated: CASTGQGDTEAFF. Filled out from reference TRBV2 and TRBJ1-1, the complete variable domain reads EPEVTQTPSHQVTQMGQEVILRCVPISNHLYFYWYRQILGQKVEFLVSFYNNEISEKSEIFDDQFSVERPDGSNFTLKIRSTKLEDSAMYFCASTGQGDTEAFFGQGTRLTVV.

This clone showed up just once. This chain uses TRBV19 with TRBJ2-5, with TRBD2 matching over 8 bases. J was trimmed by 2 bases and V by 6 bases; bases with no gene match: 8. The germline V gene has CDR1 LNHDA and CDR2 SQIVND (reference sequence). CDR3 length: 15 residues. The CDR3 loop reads CASRRLSGGQETQYF. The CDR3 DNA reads TGTGCCAGTAGGAGATTGAGCGGGGGTCAAGAGACCCAGTACTTC.

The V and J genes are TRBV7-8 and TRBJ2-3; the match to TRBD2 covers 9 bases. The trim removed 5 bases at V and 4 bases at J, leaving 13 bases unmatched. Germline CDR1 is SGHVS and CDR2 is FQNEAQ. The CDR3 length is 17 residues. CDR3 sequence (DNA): TGTGCCAGCAGCGAAAGGGTAGCGGGGGAGGAGGCAGATACGCAGTATTTT. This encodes CASSERVAGEEADTQYF.

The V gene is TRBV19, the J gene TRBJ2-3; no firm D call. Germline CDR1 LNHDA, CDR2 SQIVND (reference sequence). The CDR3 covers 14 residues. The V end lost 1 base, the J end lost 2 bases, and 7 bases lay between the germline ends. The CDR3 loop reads CASSIGVFTDTQYF. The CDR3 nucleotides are TGTGCCAGTAGTATAGGGGTCTTCACAGATACGCAGTATTTT. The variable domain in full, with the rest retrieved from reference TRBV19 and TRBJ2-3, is DGGITQSPKYLFRKEGQNVTLSCEQNLNHDAMYWYRQDPGQGLRLIYYSQIVNDFQKGDIAEGYSVSREKKESFPLTVTSAQKNPTAFYLCASSIGVFTDTQYFGPGTRLTVL.

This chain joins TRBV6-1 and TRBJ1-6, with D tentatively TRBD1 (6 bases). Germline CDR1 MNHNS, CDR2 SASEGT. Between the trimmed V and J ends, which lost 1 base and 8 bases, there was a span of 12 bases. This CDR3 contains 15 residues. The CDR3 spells CASSEGFRGDSPLHF. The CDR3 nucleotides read TGTGCCAGCAGTGAAGGGTTCAGGGGAGATTCACCCCTCCACTTT.

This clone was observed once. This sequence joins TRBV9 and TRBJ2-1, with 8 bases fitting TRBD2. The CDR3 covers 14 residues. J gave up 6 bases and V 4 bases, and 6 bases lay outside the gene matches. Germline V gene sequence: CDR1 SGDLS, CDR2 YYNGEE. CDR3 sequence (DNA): TGTGCCAGCAGCCCTATAGCGGGAAGCAATGAGCAGTTCTTC. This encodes CASSPIAGSNEQFF.

CDR3 in amino acids: CASSKRQGAGYTF. CDR3 coding DNA: TGTGCCAGCAGTAAACGACAGGGGGCTGGCTACACCTTC. This chain joins TRBV27 and TRBJ1-2; 10 bases are shared with TRBD1. This CDR3 is 13 amino acids long. Germline CDR1 reads MNHEY; CDR2 reads SMNVEV (reference sequence). Trimming took 5 bases from V and 7 from J; bases not matched to a gene: 4.

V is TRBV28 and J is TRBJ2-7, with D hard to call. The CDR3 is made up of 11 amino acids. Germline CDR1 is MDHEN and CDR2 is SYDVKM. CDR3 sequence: CATDLSYEQYF. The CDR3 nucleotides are TGTGCGACCGATCTCTCCTACGAGCAGTACTTC.

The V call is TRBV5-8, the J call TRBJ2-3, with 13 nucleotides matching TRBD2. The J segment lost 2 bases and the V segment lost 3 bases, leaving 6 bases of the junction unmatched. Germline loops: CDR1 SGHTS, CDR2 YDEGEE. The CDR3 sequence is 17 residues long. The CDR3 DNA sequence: TGTGCCAGCAGCTCTGGACTAGCGGGAGTCCTCACAGATACGCAGTATTTT. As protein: CASSSGLAGVLTDTQYF.

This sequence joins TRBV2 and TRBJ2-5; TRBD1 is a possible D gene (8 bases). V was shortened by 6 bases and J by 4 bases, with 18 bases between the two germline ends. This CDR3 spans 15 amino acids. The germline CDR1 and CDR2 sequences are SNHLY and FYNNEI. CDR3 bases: TGTGCCAGCAGGCCTGCACACAGGGGGGGAGAGACCCAGTACTTC. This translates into CASRPAHRGGETQYF.